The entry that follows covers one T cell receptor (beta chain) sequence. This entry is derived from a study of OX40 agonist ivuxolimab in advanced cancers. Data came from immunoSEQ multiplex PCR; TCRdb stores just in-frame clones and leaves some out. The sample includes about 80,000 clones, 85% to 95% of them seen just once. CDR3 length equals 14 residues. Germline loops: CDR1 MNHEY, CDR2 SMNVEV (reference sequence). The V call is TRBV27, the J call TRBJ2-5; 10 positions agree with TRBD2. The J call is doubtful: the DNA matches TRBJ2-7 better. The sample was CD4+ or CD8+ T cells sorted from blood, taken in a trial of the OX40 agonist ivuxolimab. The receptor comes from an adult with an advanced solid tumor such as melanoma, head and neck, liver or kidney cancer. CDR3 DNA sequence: TGTGCCAGCAGTTCTAGCGGGGGTGGCTACGAGCAGTACTTC. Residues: CASSSSGGGYEQYF.